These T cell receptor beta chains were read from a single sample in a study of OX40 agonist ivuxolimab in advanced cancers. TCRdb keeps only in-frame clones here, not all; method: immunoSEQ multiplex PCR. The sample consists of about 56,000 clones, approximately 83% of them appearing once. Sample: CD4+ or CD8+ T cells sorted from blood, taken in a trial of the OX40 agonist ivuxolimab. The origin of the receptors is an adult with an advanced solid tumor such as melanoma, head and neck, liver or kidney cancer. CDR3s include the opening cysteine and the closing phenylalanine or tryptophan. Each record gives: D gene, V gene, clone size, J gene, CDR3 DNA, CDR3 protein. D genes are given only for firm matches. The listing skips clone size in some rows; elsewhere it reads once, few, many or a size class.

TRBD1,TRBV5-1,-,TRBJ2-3,TGCGCCAGCAGCTGGAGGGACAGGGGGAGTGCAGATACGCAGTATTTT,CASSWRDRGSADTQYF
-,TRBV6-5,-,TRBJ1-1,TGTGCCAGCAGTTACGCTATGAACACTGAAGCTTTCTTT,CASSYAMNTEAFF
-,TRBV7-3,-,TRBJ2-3,TGTGCCAGCAGCGTTACAGGGAGTTCCACAGATACGCAGTATTTT,CASSVTGSSTDTQYF
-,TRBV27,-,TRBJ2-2,TGTGCCAGCAGTTTATCGATCGCCGGGGAGCTGTTTTTT,CASSLSIAGELFF
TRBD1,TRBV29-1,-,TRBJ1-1,TGCAGCCTAAGACAGGGTCGAGCCACTGAAGCTTTCTTT,CSLRQGRATEAFF
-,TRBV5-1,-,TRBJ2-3,TGCGCCAGCAGCTACAGGGCCTCCCTTAGCACAGATACGCAGTATTTT,CASSYRASLSTDTQYF
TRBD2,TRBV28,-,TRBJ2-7,TGTGCCAGCAATTCCCTAGCGGGAGGGCCCTACGAGCAGTACTTC,CASNSLAGGPYEQYF
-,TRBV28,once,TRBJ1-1,TGTGCCAGCAGTAGGGTGAGGAACACTGAAGCTTTCTTT,CASSRVRNTEAFF
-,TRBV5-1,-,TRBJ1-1,TGCGCCAGCAGCCAGGCGGGTCCCCTCGAGAACACTGAAGCTTTCTTT,CASSQAGPLENTEAFF
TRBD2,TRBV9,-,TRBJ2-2,TGTGCCAGCAGCGCCCCGGGACTAGCCAAACCCGGGGAGCTGTTTTTT,CASSAPGLAKPGELFF
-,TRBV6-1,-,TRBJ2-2,TGTGCCAGCAGTGAATCAGGAAGAGGGAACACCGGGGAGCTGTTTTTT,CASSESGRGNTGELFF
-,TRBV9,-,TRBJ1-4,TGTGCCAGCACCAAAAATCCGGACGCGGCGAGGGAAAAACTGTTTTTT,CASTKNPDAAREKLFF
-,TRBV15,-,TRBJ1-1,TGTGCCACCAGCAGGGCCAGGGACATTCGGAACACTGAAGCTTTCTTT,CATSRARDIRNTEAFF
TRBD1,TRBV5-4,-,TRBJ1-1,TGTGCCAGCAGCTTAGGGGGGACAGGGAGAACGGGACGTGAAGCTTTCTTT,CASSLGGTGRTGREAFF
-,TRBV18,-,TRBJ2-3,TGTGCCAGCTCACCGGGCGGAGGCACAGATACGCAGTATTTT,CASSPGGGTDTQYF
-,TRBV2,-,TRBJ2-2,TGTGCCAGCAGTGTTCCCCCGGGTCAACGCCCCGGGGAGCTGTTTTTT,CASSVPPGQRPGELFF
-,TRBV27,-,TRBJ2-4,TGTGCCAGCAGTCCTATGGGGTTGGGCAAAAACATTCAGTACTTC,CASSPMGLGKNIQYF
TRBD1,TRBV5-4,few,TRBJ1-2,TGTGCCAGCAGGGACGGGACAGGGGTACTTCTGGGTGGCTACACCTTC,CASRDGTGVLLGGYTF
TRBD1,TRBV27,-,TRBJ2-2,TGTGCCAGCAGTCCGACTTGGACAGGGGCGAACACCGGGGAGCTGTTTTTT,CASSPTWTGANTGELFF
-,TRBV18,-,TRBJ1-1,TGTGCCAGCTCACCACCGTCTCAAATGAACACTGAAGCTTTCTTT,CASSPPSQMNTEAFF
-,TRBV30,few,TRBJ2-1,TGTGCCTGGAGTGTTGTTGATTTACGAGGCTATGAGCAGTTCTTC,CAWSVVDLRGYEQFF
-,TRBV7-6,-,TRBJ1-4,TGTGCCAGCAGCTTAGCTACGGGCGGGTCTAATGAAAAACTGTTTTTT,CASSLATGGSNEKLFF
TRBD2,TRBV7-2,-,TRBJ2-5,TGTGCCAGCAGCTTACCCGCGACTAGCGGGGAGACCCAGTACTTC,CASSLPATSGETQYF
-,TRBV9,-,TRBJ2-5,TGTGCCAGCAGCGTAGTTGGGGGAGGCGAGACCCAGTACTTC,CASSVVGGGETQYF
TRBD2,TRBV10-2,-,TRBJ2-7,TGCGCCAGCAGTCCCCACAAACTAGCGGATTACTACGAGCAGTACTTC,CASSPHKLADYYEQYF
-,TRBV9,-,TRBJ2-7,TGTGCCAGCAGCGAGGACAATTCCTACGAGCAGTACTTC,CASSEDNSYEQYF
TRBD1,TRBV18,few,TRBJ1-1,TGTGCCAGCTCACGCTACGCGACAGGGACTGAAGCTTTCTTT,CASSRYATGTEAFF
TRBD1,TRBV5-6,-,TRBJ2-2,TGTGCCAGCAGCTCCCTGAAAGGGACAGGGGACACCGGGGAGCTGTTTTTT,CASSSLKGTGDTGELFF
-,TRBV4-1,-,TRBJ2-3,TGCGCCAGCAGCCAGGGATCGAGCACAGATACGCAGTATTTT,CASSQGSSTDTQYF
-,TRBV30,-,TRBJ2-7,TGTGCCAGCCGGGCCCCAGCGAGTGAGCAGTACTTC,CASRAPASEQYF
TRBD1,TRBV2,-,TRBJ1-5,TGTGCCAGCAGTCCAGGGGGAGGACAGCCCCAGCATTTT,CASSPGGGQPQHF
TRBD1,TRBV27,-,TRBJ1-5,TGTGCCAGCAGTCCGGGACAGGGTGCCAATCAGCCCCAGCATTTT,CASSPGQGANQPQHF
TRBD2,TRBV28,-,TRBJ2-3,TGTGCCAGTGGACTAGCGGGAGTCAGGACAGATACGCAGTATTTT,CASGLAGVRTDTQYF
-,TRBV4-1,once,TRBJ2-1,TGCGCCAGCAGCCGACGGGACGGAGCCTACAATGAGCAGTTCTTC,CASSRRDGAYNEQFF
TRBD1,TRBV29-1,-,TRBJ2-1,TGCAGCGCGGACAGGGTCGATGAGCAGTTCTTC,CSADRVDEQFF
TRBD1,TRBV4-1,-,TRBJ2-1,TGCGCCAGCAGCCAAGAGACAGGGGGCGCAGGTTATGAGCAGTTCTTC,CASSQETGGAGYEQFF
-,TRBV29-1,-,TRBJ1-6,TGCAGCGTTGCCGCAGGGGACCATAATTCACCCCTCCACTTT,CSVAAGDHNSPLHF
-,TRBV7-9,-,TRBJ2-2,TGTGCCAGCAGCTTGGAGAGGCCCGGGGAGCTGTTTTTT,CASSLERPGELFF